This TCR beta chain was captured by sequencing in a study of T-cell reconstitution after alpha-beta-depleted transplantation in children. Library preparation (for TCRbeta) was performed with unique molecular identifiers. TCRdb re-called the PCR reads through MiXCR, storing one row per CDR3 protein. Of a few hundred thousand distinct CDR3 sequences in the sample, roughly 30% were seen once. Turning to this clonotype: Its matching antigen is unknown.

Germline V gene sequence: CDR1 MGHDK, CDR2 SYGVNS. The CDR3 covers 13 residues. Trimming cost V 6 bases and J 7 bases; bases outside gene matches: 6. Study-level points and caveats: There were some patients whose high TCRbeta diversity at day 60 came from surviving recipient T cells and thymic progenitors. Reported findings indicate that, about two months after transplant, alpha-beta T cells came from several hundred expanded clones, which were derived from non-depleted graft cells. The main origin of T-cell counts and diversity one year after transplant was newly produced T cells.

The clonotype was recovered from a boy in the first two years of life with Wiskott-Aldrich syndrome, due to receive a stem cell transplant. Source: PBMCs, taken before TCRalphabeta/CD19-depleted stem cell transplant. This chain links TRBV25-1 with TRBJ1-2, with 9 bases aligning to TRBD1. The CDR3 sequence is CASRPQGAAGYTF. The CDR3 nucleotides read TGTGCCAGCAGGCCACAGGGGGCGGCTGGCTACACCTTC.